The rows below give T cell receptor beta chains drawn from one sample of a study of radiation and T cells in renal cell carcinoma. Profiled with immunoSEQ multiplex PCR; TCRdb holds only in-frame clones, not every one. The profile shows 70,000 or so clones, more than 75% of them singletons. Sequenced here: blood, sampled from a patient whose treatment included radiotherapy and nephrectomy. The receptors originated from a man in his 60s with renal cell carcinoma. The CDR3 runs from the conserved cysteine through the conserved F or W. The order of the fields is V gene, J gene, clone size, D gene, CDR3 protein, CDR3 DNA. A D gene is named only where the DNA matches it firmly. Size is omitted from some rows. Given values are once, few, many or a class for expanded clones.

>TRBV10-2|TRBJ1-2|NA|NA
CASSTGADYGYTF
TGCGCCAGCAGCACGGGGGCCGACTATGGCTACACCTTC
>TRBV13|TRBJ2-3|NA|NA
CASSLIGADTQYF
TGTGCCAGCAGCTTAATAGGGGCAGATACGCAGTATTTT
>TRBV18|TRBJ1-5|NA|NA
CASSLTGARSNQPQHF
TGTGCCAGCTCGCTTACGGGCGCGAGGAGCAATCAGCCCCAGCATTTT
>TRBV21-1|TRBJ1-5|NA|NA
CASSKAEIQGERNSNQPQHF
TGTGCCAGCAGCAAAGCGGAGATACAGGGGGAGCGGAATAGCAATCAGCCCCAGCATTTT
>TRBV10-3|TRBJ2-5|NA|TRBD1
CAISGGRGSETQYF
TGTGCCATCAGTGGGGGCAGGGGGTCAGAGACCCAGTACTTC
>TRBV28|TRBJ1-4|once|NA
CASSLTTNEKLFF
TGTGCCAGCAGCCTGACTACTAATGAAAAACTGTTTTTT
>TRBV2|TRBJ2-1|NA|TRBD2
CASSEGLAGGGNEQFF
TGTGCCAGCAGTGAAGGACTAGCGGGAGGGGGCAATGAGCAGTTCTTC
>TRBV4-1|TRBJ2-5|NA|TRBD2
CASSHGLAGIGETQYF
TGCGCCAGCAGCCATGGACTAGCGGGAATAGGAGAGACCCAGTACTTC
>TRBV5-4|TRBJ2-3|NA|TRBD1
CASSSKTGSDTQYF
TGTGCCAGCAGCTCTAAGACAGGGTCGGATACGCAGTATTTT
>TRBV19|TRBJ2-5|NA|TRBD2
CASTLAGGGETQYF
TGTGCCAGTACACTAGCGGGAGGGGGTGAGACCCAGTACTTC
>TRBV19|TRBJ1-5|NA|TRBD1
CASSPTGGGQPQHF
TGTGCCAGTAGTCCTACAGGGGGAGGGCAGCCCCAGCATTTT
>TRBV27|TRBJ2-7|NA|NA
CASSFAQGPYEQYF
TGTGCCAGCAGTTTCGCTCAGGGCCCCTACGAGCAGTACTTC
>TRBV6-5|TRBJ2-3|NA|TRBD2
CASSYISGKVTQYF
TGTGCCAGCAGTTATATCAGCGGGAAAGTTACGCAGTATTTT
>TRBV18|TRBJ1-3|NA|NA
CASSPGTLGNTIYF
TGTGCCAGCTCACCTGGCACACTCGGAAACACCATATATTTT
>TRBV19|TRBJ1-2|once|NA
CASCWGGYTF
TGTGCCAGCTGTTGGGGGGGCTACACCTTC
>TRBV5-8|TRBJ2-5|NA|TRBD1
CASNSGQVQETQYF
TGTGCCAGCAACTCAGGACAGGTACAAGAGACCCAGTACTTC
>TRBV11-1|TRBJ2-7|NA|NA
CASSSHPDYYEQYF
TGTGCCAGCAGCTCACACCCCGACTACTACGAGCAGTACTTC
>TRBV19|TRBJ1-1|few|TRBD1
CASSRWRDSLNTEAFF
TGTGCCAGTAGTCGATGGCGGGACAGCCTGAACACTGAAGCTTTCTTT
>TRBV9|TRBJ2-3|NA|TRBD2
CASSSSGRRTDTQYF
TGTGCCAGCAGCTCTTCCGGGAGGCGCACAGATACGCAGTATTTT
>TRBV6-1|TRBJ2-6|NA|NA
CASSEVVGSGANVLTF
TGTGCCAGCAGTGAAGTGGTAGGTTCTGGGGCCAACGTCCTGACTTTC
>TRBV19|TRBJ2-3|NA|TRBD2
CASSIPSGAGVLDTQYF
TGTGCCAGTAGTATCCCCTCCGGAGCGGGAGTATTAGATACGCAGTATTTT
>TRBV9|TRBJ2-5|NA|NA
CASSLQQGPQETQYF
TGTGCCAGCAGCCTCCAGCAGGGCCCCCAAGAGACCCAGTACTTC
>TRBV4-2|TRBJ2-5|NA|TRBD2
CASSQAGTSGNFQETQYF
TGTGCCAGCAGCCAAGCCGGGACTAGCGGGAACTTCCAAGAGACCCAGTACTTC
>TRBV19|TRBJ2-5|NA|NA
CASSGSVQETQYF
TGTGCCAGTAGCGGGAGCGTTCAAGAGACCCAGTACTTC
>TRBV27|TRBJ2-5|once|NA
CASSFASRLQETQYF
TGTGCCAGCAGTTTCGCTAGCCGGTTACAAGAGACCCAGTACTTC
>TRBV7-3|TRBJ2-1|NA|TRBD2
CASSITSGVGNEQFF
TGTGCCAGCAGTATAACTAGCGGGGTCGGTAATGAGCAGTTCTTC
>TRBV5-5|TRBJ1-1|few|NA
CASSLDGGDTEAFF
TGTGCCAGCAGCTTGGACGGGGGGGACACTGAAGCTTTCTTT
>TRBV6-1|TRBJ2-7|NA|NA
CASRDRGYEQYF
TGTGCCAGCAGGGACAGAGGCTACGAGCAGTACTTC
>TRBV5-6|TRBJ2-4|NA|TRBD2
CASNGLAGAKNIQYF
TGTGCCAGCAACGGACTAGCGGGAGCCAAAAACATTCAGTACTTC
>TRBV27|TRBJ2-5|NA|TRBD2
CASSLLGTSGSGETQYF
TGTGCCAGCAGTTTATTAGGGACTAGCGGGAGTGGGGAGACCCAGTACTTC
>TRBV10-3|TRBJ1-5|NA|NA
CAISEGGVGNQPQHF
TGTGCCATCAGTGAAGGGGGGGTCGGCAATCAGCCCCAGCATTTT
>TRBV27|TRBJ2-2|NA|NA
CASSTDTQGNTGELFF
TGTGCCAGCAGCACAGACACTCAGGGAAACACCGGGGAGCTGTTTTTT
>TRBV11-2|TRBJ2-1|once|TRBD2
CASSFLAGGPLEQFF
TGTGCCAGCAGCTTCCTAGCGGGAGGGCCACTTGAGCAGTTCTTC
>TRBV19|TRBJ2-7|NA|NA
CASSIRPDNYEQYF
TGTGCCAGTAGTATAAGGCCGGACAATTACGAGCAGTACTTC
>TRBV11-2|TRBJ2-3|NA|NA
CASSLDVLDTQYF
TGTGCCAGCAGCTTAGACGTGCTAGATACGCAGTATTTT
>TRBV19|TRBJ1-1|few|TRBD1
CASSDRGRVDTEAFF
TGTGCCAGTAGCGACAGGGGGCGCGTGGACACTGAAGCTTTCTTT
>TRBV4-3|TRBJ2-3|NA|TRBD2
CASSQDYGSGRVDTQYF
TGCGCCAGCAGCCAAGATTACGGTAGCGGGAGAGTGGATACGCAGTATTTT
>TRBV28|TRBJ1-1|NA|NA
CASTSWGRTEAFF
TGTGCCAGCACCTCGTGGGGGCGAACTGAAGCTTTCTTT
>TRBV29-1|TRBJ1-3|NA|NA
CSAGTFRVGSGNTIYF
TGCAGCGCGGGGACCTTCCGGGTAGGCTCTGGAAACACCATATATTTT
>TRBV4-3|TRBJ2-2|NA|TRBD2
CASSQTLAGGTNTGELFF
TGCGCCAGCAGCCAAACACTAGCGGGAGGCACGAACACCGGGGAGCTGTTTTTT